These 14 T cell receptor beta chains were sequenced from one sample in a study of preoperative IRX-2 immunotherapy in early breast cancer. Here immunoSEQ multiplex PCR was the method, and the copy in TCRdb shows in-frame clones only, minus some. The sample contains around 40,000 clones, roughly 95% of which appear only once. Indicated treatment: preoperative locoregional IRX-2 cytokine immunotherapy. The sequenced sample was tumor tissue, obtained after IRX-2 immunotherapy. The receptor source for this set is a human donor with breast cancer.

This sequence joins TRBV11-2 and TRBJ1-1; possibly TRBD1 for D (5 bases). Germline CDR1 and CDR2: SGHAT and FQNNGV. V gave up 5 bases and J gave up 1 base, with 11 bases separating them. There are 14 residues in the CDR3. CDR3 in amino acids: CASSPDTGNTEAFF. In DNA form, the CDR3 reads TGTGCCAGCAGCCCTGATACAGGGAACACTGAAGCTTTCTTT.

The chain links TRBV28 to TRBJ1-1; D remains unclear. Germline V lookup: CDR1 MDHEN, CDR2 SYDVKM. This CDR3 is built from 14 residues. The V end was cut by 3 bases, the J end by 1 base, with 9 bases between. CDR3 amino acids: CASSLVAWNTEAFF. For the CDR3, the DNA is TGTGCCAGCAGTTTGGTGGCGTGGAACACTGAAGCTTTCTTT. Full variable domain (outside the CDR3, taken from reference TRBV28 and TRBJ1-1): DVKVTQSSRYLVKRTGEKVFLECVQDMDHENMFWYRQDPGLGLRLIYFSYDVKMKEKGDIPEGYSVSREKKERFSLILESASTNQTSMYLCASSLVAWNTEAFFGQGTRLTVV.

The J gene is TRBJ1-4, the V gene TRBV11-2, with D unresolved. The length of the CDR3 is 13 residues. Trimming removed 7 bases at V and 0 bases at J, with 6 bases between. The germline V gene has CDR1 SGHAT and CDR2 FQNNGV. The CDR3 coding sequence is TGTGCCAGCACCATATCAACTAATGAAAAACTGTTTTTT. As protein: CASTISTNEKLFF.

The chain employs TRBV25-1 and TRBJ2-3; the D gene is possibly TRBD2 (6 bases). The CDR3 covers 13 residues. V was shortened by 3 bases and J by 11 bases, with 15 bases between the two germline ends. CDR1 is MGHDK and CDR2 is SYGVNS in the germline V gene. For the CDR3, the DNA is TGTGCCAGCAGTGATCTTGTGGAGGGGAGGCAGTATTTT. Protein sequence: CASSDLVEGRQYF.

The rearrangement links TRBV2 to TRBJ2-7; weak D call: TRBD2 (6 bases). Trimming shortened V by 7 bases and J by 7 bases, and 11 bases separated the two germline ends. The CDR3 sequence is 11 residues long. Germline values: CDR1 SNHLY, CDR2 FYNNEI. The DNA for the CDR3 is TGTGCCAGCAATGGAGGGTTAGAGCAGTACTTC. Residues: CASNGGLEQYF.

For the CDR3, the DNA is TGTGCCAGTAGTAATTTCAATCAGCCCCAGCATTTT. Protein product: CASSNFNQPQHF. The chain is built from TRBV19 and TRBJ1-5; unclear D gene. Germline V gene sequence: CDR1 LNHDA, CDR2 SQIVND (reference sequence). This CDR3 has 12 residues. The ends were cut back, 4 bases at V and 3 bases at J, with 4 bases in the middle.

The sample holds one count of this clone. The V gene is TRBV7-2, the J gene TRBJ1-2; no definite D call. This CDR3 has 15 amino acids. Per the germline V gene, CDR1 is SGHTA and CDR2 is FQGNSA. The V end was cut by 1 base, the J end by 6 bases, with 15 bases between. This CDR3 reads CASSLGGGSLDGYTF. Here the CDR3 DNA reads TGTGCCAGCAGCTTAGGCGGAGGCAGCTTGGATGGCTACACCTTC.

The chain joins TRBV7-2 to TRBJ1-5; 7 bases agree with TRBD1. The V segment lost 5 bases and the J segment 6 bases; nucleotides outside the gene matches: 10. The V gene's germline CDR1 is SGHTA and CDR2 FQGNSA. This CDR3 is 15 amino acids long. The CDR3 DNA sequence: TGTGCCAGCAGCATCAGACAGGGAGAGGGTCAGCCCCAGCATTTT. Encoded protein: CASSIRQGEGQPQHF.

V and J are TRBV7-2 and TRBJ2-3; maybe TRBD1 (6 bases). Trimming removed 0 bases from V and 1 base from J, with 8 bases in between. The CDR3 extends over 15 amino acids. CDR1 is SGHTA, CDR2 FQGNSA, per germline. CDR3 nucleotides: TGTGCCAGCAGCTTAGCGGGGGCCGGCACAGATACGCAGTATTTT. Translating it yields CASSLAGAGTDTQYF.

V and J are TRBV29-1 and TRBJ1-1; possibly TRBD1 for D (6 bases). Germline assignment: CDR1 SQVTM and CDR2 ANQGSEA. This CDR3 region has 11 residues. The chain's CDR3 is CSGQGPTEAFF. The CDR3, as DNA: TGCAGTGGTCAGGGGCCCACTGAAGCTTTCTTT.

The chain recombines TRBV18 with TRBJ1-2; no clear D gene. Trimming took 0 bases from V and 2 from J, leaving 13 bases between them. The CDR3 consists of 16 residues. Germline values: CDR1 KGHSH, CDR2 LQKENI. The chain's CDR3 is CASSPPGSHTNYGYTF. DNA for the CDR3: TGTGCCAGCTCACCACCTGGTTCTCATACCAACTATGGCTACACCTTC.

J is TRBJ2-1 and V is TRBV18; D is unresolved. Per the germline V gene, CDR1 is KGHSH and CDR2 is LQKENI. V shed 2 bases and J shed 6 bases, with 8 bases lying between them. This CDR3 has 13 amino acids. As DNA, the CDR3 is TGTGCCAGCTCACCAAGGGAAGGCAATGAGCAGTTCTTC. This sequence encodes CASSPREGNEQFF.

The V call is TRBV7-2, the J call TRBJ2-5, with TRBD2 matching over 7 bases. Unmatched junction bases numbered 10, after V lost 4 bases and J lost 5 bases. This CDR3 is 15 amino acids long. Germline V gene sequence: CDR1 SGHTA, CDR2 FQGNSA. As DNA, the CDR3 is TGTGCCAGCAGCTCACTTGGGGGGGTGGGGGAGACCCAGTACTTC. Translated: CASSSLGGVGETQYF.

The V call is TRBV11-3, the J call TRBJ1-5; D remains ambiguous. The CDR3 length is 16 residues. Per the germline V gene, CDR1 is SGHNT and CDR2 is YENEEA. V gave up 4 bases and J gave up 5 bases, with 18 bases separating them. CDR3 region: CASSSLVAASDQPQHF. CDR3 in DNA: TGTGCCAGCAGCTCCCTGGTGGCCGCATCGGATCAGCCCCAGCATTTT.